These 16 T cell receptor beta chains originate from one sample sequenced in a study of cytomegalovirus exposure and HLA in healthy donors. In the PCR, 60 Vbeta and 13 Jbeta primers were used. TCRdb keeps only in-frame clones here, not all; method: immunoSEQ multiplex PCR. Seen here are about 110,000 clones, around 72% observed once, and the top ten hold roughly 2.1%. The source material was PBMCs. These TCRs come from a man aged 30 to 45 in good health and CMV-seronegative.

The chain recombines TRBV2 with TRBJ2-5; 9 nucleotides align to TRBD1. The DNA end lines up better with TRBJ2-7; the J call may be wrong. The CDR3 sequence is 15 residues long. The germline gives CDR1 SNHLY, CDR2 FYNNEI. The CDR3 bases are TGTGCCAGCAGCGCTGACAGGGGGGAATGGGGCGAGCAGTACTTC. Translated, it gives CASSADRGEWGEQYF.

V usage is TRBV7-8 and J usage is TRBJ1-1, with 9 bases identical to TRBD1. CDR3 length equals 15 residues. Trimming took 5 bases from V and 5 from J; bases not matched to a gene: 9. Germline CDR1 is SGHVS and CDR2 is FQNEAQ. CDR3 nucleotides: TGTGCCAGCAGCGCAACGGGACAGGGATGGACTGAAGCTTTCTTT. Amino acid sequence: CASSATGQGWTEAFF.

The CDR3 region has the DNA TGCGCCAGCAGCCAAACGGGACTAGCGGGAGGGGATACGCAGTATTTT. Translated: CASSQTGLAGGDTQYF. The V and J genes are TRBV4-1 and TRBJ2-3; TRBD2 matches 16 bases. V dropped 2 bases and J dropped 6; count of bases not matched to a gene: 2. This CDR3 contains 16 residues. Looked up from germline, CDR1 is MGHRA and CDR2 is YSYEKL.

This clone was detected ten times or more. The chain recombines TRBV7-2 with TRBJ2-1; possible D gene TRBD2, 5 bases. V was shortened by 3 bases and J by 2 bases, with 11 bases between the two germline ends. Per the germline V gene, CDR1 is SGHTA and CDR2 is FQGNSA. The CDR3 loop spans 15 amino acids. CDR3 amino acids: CASSFFLGTYNEQFF. The CDR3 DNA follows: TGTGCCAGCAGCTTTTTCCTCGGGACCTACAATGAGCAGTTCTTC.

This chain links TRBV27 with TRBJ2-7; D not resolved. Between the trimmed V and J ends, which lost 2 bases and 3 bases, there was a span of 8 bases. Germline V gene lookup returns CDR1 MNHEY and CDR2 SMNVEV (reference sequence). CDR3 size: 13 residues. The CDR3 bases are TGTGCCAGCAGTTTAGGGCTAAGCTACGAGCAGTACTTC. The encoded protein is CASSLGLSYEQYF.

V is TRBV30 and J is TRBJ2-7; no firm D call. The germline V gene encodes CDR1 GTSNPN and CDR2 SVGIG (reference sequence). There are 13 residues in the CDR3. Deletions cut 0 bases from V and 7 bases from J, with 13 bases between. CDR3 region: CAWSVSLLVEQYF. In DNA form, the CDR3 reads TGTGCCTGGAGTGTATCACTCCTTGTGGAGCAGTACTTC.

This clone was detected only a few times. The chain uses TRBV5-6 and TRBJ1-3; D is uncertain. CDR1 and CDR2 from the germline V gene are SGHDT and YYEEEE. V gave up 4 bases and J gave up 3 bases, with 11 bases separating them. CDR3 size: 14 residues. The chain's CDR3 is CASSRAGFGNTIYF. The CDR3 bases are TGTGCCAGCAGCCGAGCCGGTTTTGGAAACACCATATATTTT.

The CDR3 loop reads CASLQGGADTQYF. As DNA, the CDR3 is TGTGCCAGCTTGCAGGGAGGGGCAGATACGCAGTATTTT. The V gene is TRBV6-6, the J gene TRBJ2-3, with 7 bases that match TRBD2. Germline CDR1 MNHNY, CDR2 SVGAGI (reference sequence). The junction had 6 bases not matched to a gene; V was cut back by 8 bases and J by 4 bases. This CDR3 is built from 13 residues.

This clone came up a few times. The chain links TRBV6-1 to TRBJ2-2, with D perhaps TRBD2 (6 bases). CDR1 MNHNS and CDR2 SASEGT come from the germline V gene. Trimming took 6 bases from V and 3 from J, leaving 14 bases between them. There are 15 residues in the CDR3. CDR3 amino acids: CASSPSGVHTGELFF. CDR3 nucleotides: TGTGCCAGCAGCCCCTCGGGAGTTCACACCGGGGAGCTGTTTTTT.

The chain recombines TRBV29-1 with TRBJ2-7; 12 positions agree with TRBD2. Germline V gene data show CDR1 as SQVTM and CDR2 as ANQGSEA. J gave up 4 bases and V 5 bases, and 15 bases lay outside the gene matches. The CDR3 contains 17 residues. The DNA for the CDR3 is TGCAGCGTTTTGGGGAGAGGACTAGCGGGGTCCGAGTACGAGCAGTACTTC. Translated, it gives CSVLGRGLAGSEYEQYF.

The chain joins TRBV9 to TRBJ2-1; 8 bases are a match to TRBD1. The V gene end was trimmed by 3 bases and the J gene end by 2 bases; junction bases not matched to a gene: 10. This CDR3 has 17 amino acids. The germline V gene encodes CDR1 SGDLS and CDR2 YYNGEE. CDR3 in DNA: TGTGCCAGCAGCGCCCCAGGGGGCCAGGTGACCTACAATGAGCAGTTCTTC. This gives the protein CASSAPGGQVTYNEQFF. Drawing the rest from reference TRBV9 and TRBJ2-1, the complete variable domain is DSGVTQTPKHLITATGQRVTLRCSPRSGDLSVYWYQQSLDQGLQFLIQYYNGEERAKGNILERFSAQQFPDLHSELNLSSLELGDSALYFCASSAPGGQVTYNEQFFGPGTRLTVL.

This clone has just one count. The genes are TRBV18 and TRBJ2-7; 12 positions agree with TRBD2. CDR1 KGHSH and CDR2 LQKENI come from the germline V gene. V was pared by 3 bases and J by 3 bases, with 6 bases of the junction left unmatched. The CDR3 loop spans 16 amino acids. The CDR3 protein is CASSPLRTSGDYEQYF. The CDR3 DNA is TGTGCCAGCTCACCTCTTCGGACTAGCGGGGACTACGAGCAGTACTTC. Complete variable domain (other parts from reference TRBV18 and TRBJ2-7): NAGVMQNPRHLVRRRGQEARLRCSPMKGHSHVYWYRQLPEEGLKFMVYLQKENIIDESGMPKERFSAEFPKEGPSILRIQQVVRGDSAAYFCASSPLRTSGDYEQYFGPGTRLTVT.

The chain is built from TRBV7-7 and TRBJ2-5; D call uncertain. CDR3 length equals 13 residues. Trimming stripped 5 bases from V and 5 bases from J, with 12 bases between. Germline CDR1 SSHAT, CDR2 FNYEAQ (reference sequence). The CDR3 sequence is CASSTRIGETQYF. The CDR3 DNA follows: TGTGCCAGCAGCACCCGGATCGGGGAGACCCAGTACTTC.

This clone was recorded a few times. This chain connects TRBV5-1 to TRBJ1-5; 8 bases match TRBD1. Germline CDR1 SGHRS, CDR2 YFSETQ. CDR3 length equals 15 residues. J gave up 11 bases and V 0 bases, and 10 bases lay outside the gene matches. The CDR3 reads CASSLEGPGTGSQHF. For the CDR3, the DNA is TGCGCCAGCAGCTTGGAGGGCCCTGGGACAGGTTCCCAGCATTTT.

This clone came up once. The chain combines TRBV5-1 with TRBJ2-3; 7 bases are a match to TRBD1. Germline lookup yields CDR1 SGHRS and CDR2 YFSETQ. The CDR3 sequence is 16 residues long. Trimming removed 0 bases from V and 4 bases from J; junction bases left unmatched: 8. The CDR3 region is CASSLADRVMADTQYF. The CDR3 DNA reads as TGCGCCAGCAGCTTGGCCGACAGGGTGATGGCAGATACGCAGTATTTT.

The chain recombines TRBV19 with TRBJ2-1; 7 bases map to TRBD2. The junction had 11 bases not matched to a gene; V was cut back by 4 bases and J by 8 bases. Germline CDR1 LNHDA, CDR2 SQIVND (reference sequence). This CDR3 has 15 residues. DNA for the CDR3: TGTGCCAGTAGTAGGGCCGGGACTAATTTTGATGAGCAGTTCTTC. The encoded protein is CASSRAGTNFDEQFF.